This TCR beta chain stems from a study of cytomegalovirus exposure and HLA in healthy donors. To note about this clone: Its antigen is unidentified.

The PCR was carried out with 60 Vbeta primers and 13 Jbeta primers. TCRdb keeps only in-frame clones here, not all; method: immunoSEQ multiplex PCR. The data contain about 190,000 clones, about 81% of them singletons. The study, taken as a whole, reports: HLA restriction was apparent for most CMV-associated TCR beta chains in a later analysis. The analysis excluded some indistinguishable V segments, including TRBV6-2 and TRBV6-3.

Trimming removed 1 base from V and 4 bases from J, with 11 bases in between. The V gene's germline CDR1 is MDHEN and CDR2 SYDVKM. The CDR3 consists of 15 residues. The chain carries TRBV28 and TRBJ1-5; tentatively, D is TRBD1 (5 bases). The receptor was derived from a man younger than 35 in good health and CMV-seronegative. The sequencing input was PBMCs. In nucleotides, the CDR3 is TGTGCCAGCAGTTTATTGGCGGGGGGGAATCAGCCCCAGCATTTT. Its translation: CASSLLAGGNQPQHF.